This is a list of T cell receptor beta chains from one sample in a study of cytomegalovirus exposure and HLA in healthy donors. Produced via immunoSEQ multiplex PCR; TCRdb's table is partial and in-frame only. The sample lists over 150,000 clones; 80% to 85% were seen once. The sample taken for sequencing was PBMCs. Source of these receptors: a boy aged 2 to 9 in good health and CMV-seronegative. Both conserved end residues are part of each CDR3. A D gene is named only where the DNA matches it firmly. Rows give clone size only sometimes, using once, few, many, or a class for an expanded clone.

j_call v_call clone_size d_call cdr3_nt cdr3_aa
TRBJ2-7 TRBV6-1 . TRBD2 TGTGCCAGCAGTGCCTTTAGCGGGACCTACGAGCAGTACTTC CASSAFSGTYEQYF
TRBJ2-7 TRBV29-1 once . TGCAGCGCCCTAACCCCGACAGATCGATTCGAGCAGTACTTC CSALTPTDRFEQYF
TRBJ2-2 TRBV9 . . TGTGCCAGCAGCCGTAGGGCAGGGGTGTTCGCCGGGGAGCTGTTTTTT CASSRRAGVFAGELFF
TRBJ2-1 TRBV6-1 . TRBD2 TGTGCCAGCAGTGCTTGGACTAGCAGGGCCTACAATGAGCAGTTCTTC CASSAWTSRAYNEQFF
TRBJ2-7 TRBV2 . . TGTGCCAGCAGTGACAGGGCCTACGAGCAGTACTTC CASSDRAYEQYF
TRBJ2-1 TRBV7-9 . . TGTGCCAGCAGCTTACCGCTAGCGACCGACTCCTACAATGAGCAGTTCTTC CASSLPLATDSYNEQFF
TRBJ2-1 TRBV7-9 . TRBD2 TGTGCCAGCAGCTTAGGGACCATAGCGGGAAAGAATGGCTACAATGAGCAGTTCTTC CASSLGTIAGKNGYNEQFF
TRBJ1-5 TRBV10-3 . . TGTGCCATCAGCCGGGATAACAATCAGCCCCAGCATTTT CAISRDNNQPQHF
TRBJ2-7 TRBV14 . . TGTGCCAGCAGCCAAGGAACAGGGAGAGTTTACGAGCAGTACTTC CASSQGTGRVYEQYF
TRBJ2-7 TRBV5-4 . . TGTGCCAGCAGCCCCGGGGCGGGGAGCTCCTACGAGCAGTACTTC CASSPGAGSSYEQYF
TRBJ2-1 TRBV4-1 few TRBD1 TGCGCCAGCAGCCAAGGGACAGGGGGCCCCTACAATGAGCAGTTCTTC CASSQGTGGPYNEQFF
TRBJ1-2 TRBV28 . . TGTGCCAGCAGTTTATCAGGGGTACATGGCTACACCTTC CASSLSGVHGYTF
TRBJ1-2 TRBV14 . . TGTGCCAGCAGCCAAGGTGCCAGGGCTAACTATGGCTACACCTTC CASSQGARANYGYTF
TRBJ2-7 TRBV28 . . TGTGCCAGCAGTTTCCGCACGTTTAGCTCCTACGAGCAGTACTTC CASSFRTFSSYEQYF
TRBJ2-2 TRBV19 . TRBD1 TGTGCCAGTAGTATGGGGACAGGGGGCCGGGAGCTGTTTTTT CASSMGTGGRELFF
TRBJ1-1 TRBV28 once . TGTGCCAGCAGCCCCGGCAGGGGTTGGACTGAAGCTTTCTTT CASSPGRGWTEAFF
TRBJ2-3 TRBV6-1 few TRBD1 TGTGCCAGCAGTGATGGGACAGCCTTTCCTAGCACAGATACGCAGTATTTT CASSDGTAFPSTDTQYF
TRBJ1-5 TRBV19 . . TGTGCCAGTAGTACGGAGGGGATGTTATATCAGCCCCAGCATTTT CASSTEGMLYQPQHF